These 3 T cell receptor beta chains were all obtained from the same sample, sequenced in a study of blood T cell repertoires in COVID-19. Sequencing was performed with immunoSEQ multiplex PCR; in TCRdb, only in-frame clones are kept and a portion is missing. Here the sample spans approximately 170,000 clones, around 89% being singletons. The sample was peripheral blood. The receptors stem from a man aged 45 to 65 who had recovered from COVID-19.

The CDR3 region is CASSLSASRTDTQYF. CDR3 DNA: TGTGCCAGCAGCCTGTCCGCGTCTCGCACAGATACGCAGTATTTT. This rearrangement joins TRBV9 to TRBJ2-3, with D hard to call. Trimming left V 4 bases short and J 1 base short, with 13 bases between. Germline values: CDR1 SGDLS, CDR2 YYNGEE. CDR3 length: 15 residues.

For this clone: The junction departs from germline at one end; a sequencing error may be responsible. The chain combines TRBV13 with TRBJ2-1; 8 bases align to TRBD1. The germline V gene has CDR1 PRHDT and CDR2 FYEKMQ (reference sequence). CDR3 size: 15 residues. The CDR3: CASSPDRVGSGGRVF. The CDR3 DNA follows: TGTGCCAGCAGCCCGGACAGGGTGGGATCCGGAGGTAGGGTCTTC.

The chain links TRBV15 to TRBJ1-1; 7 nucleotides agree with TRBD1. Germline CDR1 is LNHNV and CDR2 is YYDKDF (reference sequence). The CDR3 loop spans 15 amino acids. J was trimmed by 1 base and V by 0 bases; bases with no gene match: 2. The CDR3 reads CATSRDRQGNTEAFF. DNA of the CDR3: TGTGCCACCAGCAGAGATCGACAGGGGAACACTGAAGCTTTCTTT.